This paragraph reports one T cell receptor beta chain. What it binds is not known. The repertoire was sequenced with immunoSEQ multiplex PCR; TCRdb's copy has only in-frame clones and lacks some. Of around 260,000 clones detected, roughly 87% appear once; the ten largest clones hold under 4%. This specimen belongs to a study of cytomegalovirus exposure and HLA in healthy donors. The overall study: Per a later analysis, the roughly 690 first-cohort and approximately 120 validation repertoires shared one platform.

V was shortened by 4 bases and J by 0 bases, with 9 bases between the two germline ends. This CDR3 is built from 15 residues. Germline V lookup: CDR1 MNHEY, CDR2 SMNVEV (reference sequence). The study's findings and limits: A few of the chains that were CMV-associated were confirmed in vitro to be specific for CMV antigens. The classifier reportedly diagnosed cytomegalovirus status with high specificity and sensitivity.

The sample was PBMCs. The J gene is TRBJ1-4, the V gene TRBV27; D not resolved. The TCR originated in a woman aged 25 to 45 in good health and CMV-seronegative. The CDR3 DNA follows: TGTGCCAGCAGTTGGAGCAGTGCAACTAATGAAAAACTGTTTTTT. Amino acids: CASSWSSATNEKLFF.